The clone carrying this T cell receptor beta chain was seen more than once but under ten times. V lost 6 bases, J lost 5 bases, and 11 bases lay in between. This CDR3 contains 14 residues. Germline V gene lookup returns CDR1 LGHDT and CDR2 YNNKEL (reference sequence). Preparation of the TCRbeta library was carried out with unique molecular identifiers. TCRdb itself ran the PCR reads through MiXCR, one entry per CDR3 protein. The sample lists fewer than 550,000 distinct CDR3 sequences; 10% to 12% were seen once. These data originate in a study of T-cell reconstitution after alpha-beta-depleted transplantation in children.

The chain is built from TRBV3-1 and TRBJ1-6; D may be TRBD1 (5 bases). Sequences were derived from PBMCs, mostly from graft donor cells, sampled 180 days after TCRalphabeta/CD19-depleted stem cell transplant. The receptor comes from a female patient between 2 and 10 years old who had a stem cell transplant for aplastic anemia, so the T cells may come from the graft donor. The CDR3 region is CASSRTDNNSPLHF. CDR3 nucleotides: TGTGCCAGCAGTCGGACGGACAATAATTCACCCCTCCACTTT.